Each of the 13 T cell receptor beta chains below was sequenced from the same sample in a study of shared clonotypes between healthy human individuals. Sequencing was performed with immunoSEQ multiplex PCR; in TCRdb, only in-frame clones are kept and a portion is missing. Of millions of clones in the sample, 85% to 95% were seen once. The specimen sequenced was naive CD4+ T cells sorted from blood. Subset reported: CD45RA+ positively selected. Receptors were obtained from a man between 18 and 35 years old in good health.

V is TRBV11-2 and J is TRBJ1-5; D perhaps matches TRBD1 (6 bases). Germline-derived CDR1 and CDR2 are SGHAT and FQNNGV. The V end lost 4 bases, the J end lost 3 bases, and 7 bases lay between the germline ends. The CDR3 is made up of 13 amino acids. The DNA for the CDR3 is TGTGCCAGCAGCTCGGGGGCCAATCAGCCCCAGCATTTT. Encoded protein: CASSSGANQPQHF.

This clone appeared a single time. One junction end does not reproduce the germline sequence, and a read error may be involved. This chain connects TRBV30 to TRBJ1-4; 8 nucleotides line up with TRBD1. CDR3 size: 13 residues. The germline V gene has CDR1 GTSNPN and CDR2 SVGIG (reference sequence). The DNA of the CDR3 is TGTGCTTGGAGGGGACAGGCGCGCGAAAAACTGTTTTTT. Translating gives CAWRGQAREKLFF.

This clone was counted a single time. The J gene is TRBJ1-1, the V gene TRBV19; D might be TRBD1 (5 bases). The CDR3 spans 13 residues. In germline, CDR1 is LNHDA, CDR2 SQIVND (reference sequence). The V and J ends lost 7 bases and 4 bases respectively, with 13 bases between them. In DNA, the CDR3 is TGTGCCAGTAAGAGGGGAAGTGGCACTGAAGCTTTCTTT. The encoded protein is CASKRGSGTEAFF.

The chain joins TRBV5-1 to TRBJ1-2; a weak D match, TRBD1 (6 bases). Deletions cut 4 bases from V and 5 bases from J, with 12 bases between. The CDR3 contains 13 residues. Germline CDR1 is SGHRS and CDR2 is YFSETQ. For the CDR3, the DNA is TGCGCCAGCAGCACTGACAGGCTGTATGGCTACACCTTC. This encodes CASSTDRLYGYTF.

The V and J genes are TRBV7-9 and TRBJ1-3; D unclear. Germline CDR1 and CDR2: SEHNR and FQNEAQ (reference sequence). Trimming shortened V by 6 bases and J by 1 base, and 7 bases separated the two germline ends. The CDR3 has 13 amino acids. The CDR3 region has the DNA TGTGCCAGCAGGTTGGGGTCTGGAAACACCATATATTTT. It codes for CASRLGSGNTIYF.

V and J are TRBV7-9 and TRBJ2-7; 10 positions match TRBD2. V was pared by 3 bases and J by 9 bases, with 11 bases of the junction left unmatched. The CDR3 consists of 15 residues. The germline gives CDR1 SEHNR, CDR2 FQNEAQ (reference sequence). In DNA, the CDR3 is TGTGCCAGCAGCTTGGCTAGCGGGAGTCCCTCGGGGCAGTACTTC. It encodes CASSLASGSPSGQYF.

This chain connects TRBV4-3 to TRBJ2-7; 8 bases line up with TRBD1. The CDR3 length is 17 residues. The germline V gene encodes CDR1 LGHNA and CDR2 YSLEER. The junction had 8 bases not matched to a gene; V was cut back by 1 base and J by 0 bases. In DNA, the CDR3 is TGCGCCAGCAGCCAAGTTCGGTACGGGACAGGCTCCTACGAGCAGTACTTC. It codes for CASSQVRYGTGSYEQYF.

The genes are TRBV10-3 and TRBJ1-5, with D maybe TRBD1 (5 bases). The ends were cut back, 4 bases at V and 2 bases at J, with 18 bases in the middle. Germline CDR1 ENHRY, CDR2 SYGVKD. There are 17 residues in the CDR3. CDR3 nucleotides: TGTGCCATCAGTGGGGAGACAGCGTTTACGGGCAATCAGCCCCAGCATTTT. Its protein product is CAISGETAFTGNQPQHF.

The CDR3 is CASSLGPGGKYEQYF. The DNA of the CDR3 is TGTGCCAGCAGCTTGGGGCCAGGGGGCAAATACGAGCAGTACTTC. The rearrangement links TRBV7-2 to TRBJ2-7; 8 bases are shared with TRBD1. Germline CDR1 SGHTA, CDR2 FQGNSA. V was clipped by 3 bases and J by 4 bases; unmatched bases: 8. The length of the CDR3 is 15 residues.

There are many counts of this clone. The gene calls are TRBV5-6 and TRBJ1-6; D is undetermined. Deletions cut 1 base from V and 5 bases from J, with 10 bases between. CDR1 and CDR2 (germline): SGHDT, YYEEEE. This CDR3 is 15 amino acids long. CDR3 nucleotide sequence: TGTGCCAGCAGCTTGTCAGGCCGAAATAATTCACCCCTCCACTTT. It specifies CASSLSGRNNSPLHF.

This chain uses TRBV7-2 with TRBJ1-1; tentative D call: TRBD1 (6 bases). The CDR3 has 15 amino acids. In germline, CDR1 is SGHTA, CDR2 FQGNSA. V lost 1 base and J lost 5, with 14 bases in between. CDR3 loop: CASSLGTGLATEAFF. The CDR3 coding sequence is TGTGCCAGCAGCTTAGGAACAGGGTTAGCTACTGAAGCTTTCTTT.

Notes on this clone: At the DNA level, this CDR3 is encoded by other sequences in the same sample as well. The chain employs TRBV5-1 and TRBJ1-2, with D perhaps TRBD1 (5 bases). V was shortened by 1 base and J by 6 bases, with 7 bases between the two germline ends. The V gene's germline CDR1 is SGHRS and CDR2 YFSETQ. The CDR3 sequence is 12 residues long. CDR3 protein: CASSLRGDGYTF. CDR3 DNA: TGCGCCAGCAGCTTGCGGGGGGATGGCTACACCTTC.

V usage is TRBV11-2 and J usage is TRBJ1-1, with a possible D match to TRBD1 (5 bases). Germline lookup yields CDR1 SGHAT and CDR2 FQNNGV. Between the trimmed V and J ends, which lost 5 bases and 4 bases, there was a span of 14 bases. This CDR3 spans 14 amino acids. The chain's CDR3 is CASSLGVGVTEAFF. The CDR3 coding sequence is TGTGCCAGCAGCCTAGGGGTTGGGGTCACTGAAGCTTTCTTT. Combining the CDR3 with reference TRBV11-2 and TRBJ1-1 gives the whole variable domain EAGVAQSPRYKIIEKRQSVAFWCNPISGHATLYWYQQILGQGPKLLIQFQNNGVVDDSQLPKDRFSAERLKGVDSTLKIQPAKLEDSAVYLCASSLGVGVTEAFFGQGTRLTVV.